Each of the 30 T cell receptor beta chains below was sequenced from the same sample in a study of beta chain features in type 1 diabetes. Every isolated RNA sample was fully reverse transcribed, so sequencing captured expressed TCRB transcripts. The table came from immunoSEQ multiplex PCR; TCRdb's copy has only in-frame clones and leaves some out. The repertoire holds 810,000 or so clones, with 15% to 20% as singletons. Sequencing was done on a sample of naive CD4+ T cells from blood. These receptors came from a woman aged 18 to 35 in good health.

A few counts support this clone. V usage is TRBV29-1 and J usage is TRBJ2-7; unclear D gene. The CDR3 contains 11 residues. Trimming removed 7 bases at V and 3 bases at J, with 10 bases between. The V gene's germline CDR1 is SQVTM and CDR2 ANQGSEA. The CDR3, as DNA: TGCAGCGCCTCCCGGAGCTACGAGCAGTACTTC. Residues: CSASRSYEQYF.

The V gene is TRBV6-1, the J gene TRBJ2-1; D not certain. The CDR3 runs 13 residues. V was cut by 6 bases and J by 2 bases, with 8 bases left in between. Looked up from germline, CDR1 is MNHNS and CDR2 is SASEGT. The CDR3 is CASRAPAYNEQFF. Written as DNA, the CDR3 is TGTGCCAGCAGGGCACCGGCCTACAATGAGCAGTTCTTC.

This sequence joins TRBV2 and TRBJ2-1, with 9 bases aligning to TRBD2. This CDR3 contains 15 residues. The germline gives CDR1 SNHLY, CDR2 FYNNEI. J was trimmed by 8 bases and V by 1 base; bases with no gene match: 6. The DNA of the CDR3 is TGTGCCAGCAGTGAAGAGCCGGGACTAGCTCATGAGCAGTTCTTC. Protein: CASSEEPGLAHEQFF.

The V gene is TRBV18, the J gene TRBJ2-7, with TRBD1 matching 9 bases. J was trimmed by 2 bases and V by 6 bases; bases with no gene match: 5. Germline V gene data show CDR1 as KGHSH and CDR2 as LQKENI. The CDR3 extends over 14 amino acids. The CDR3 reads CASSVGQGTYEQYF. The DNA for the CDR3 is TGTGCCAGCTCTGTGGGACAGGGAACCTACGAGCAGTACTTC.

The V call is TRBV28, the J call TRBJ2-7; TRBD1 matches 8 bases. Per the germline V gene, CDR1 is MDHEN and CDR2 is SYDVKM. V gave up 1 base and J gave up 4 bases; unmatched junction bases: 6. The CDR3 runs 15 residues. The CDR3 DNA reads TGTGCCAGCAGTTTATTAGGGACAGGCCCATACGAGCAGTACTTC. This encodes CASSLLGTGPYEQYF. Variable domain in full (rest from reference TRBV28 and TRBJ2-7): DVKVTQSSRYLVKRTGEKVFLECVQDMDHENMFWYRQDPGLGLRLIYFSYDVKMKEKGDIPEGYSVSREKKERFSLILESASTNQTSMYLCASSLLGTGPYEQYFGPGTRLTVT.

The J gene is TRBJ2-3, the V gene TRBV7-2; D gene unclear. Trimming removed 1 base from V and 0 bases from J, with 8 bases in between. The CDR3 has 15 residues. CDR1 SGHTA and CDR2 FQGNSA come from the germline V gene. CDR3 nucleotides: TGTGCCAGCAGCTTAGACCCAACCAGCACAGATACGCAGTATTTT. Translation gives CASSLDPTSTDTQYF.

This clone was seen more than once but under ten times. The rearrangement links TRBV7-9 to TRBJ1-2, with 9 bases aligning to TRBD1. Germline loops: CDR1 SEHNR, CDR2 FQNEAQ (reference sequence). The CDR3 has 13 amino acids. The junction had 6 bases not matched to a gene; V was cut back by 5 bases and J by 8 bases. DNA for the CDR3: TGTGCCAGCAGCCGGGGACAGGGCAACGGCTACACCTTC. It codes for CASSRGQGNGYTF.

This clone was observed a handful of times. The V call is TRBV19, the J call TRBJ2-4, with 7 nucleotides matching TRBD2. The length of the CDR3 is 14 residues. Losses at the gene ends were 6 bases for V and 1 base for J; bases not matched to a gene: 3. Germline V gene sequence: CDR1 LNHDA, CDR2 SQIVND (reference sequence). The CDR3 loop is CASRNGGAKNIQYF. CDR3 coding DNA: TGTGCCAGTAGAAACGGGGGGGCCAAAAACATTCAGTACTTC.

The genes are TRBV6-6 and TRBJ1-5; D ambiguous. The CDR3 spans 11 residues. The V gene's germline CDR1 is MNHNY and CDR2 SVGAGI (reference sequence). Trimming pared 5 bases from V and 5 bases from J, leaving 4 bases between. This chain's CDR3 is CASSEDQPQHF. Here the CDR3 DNA reads TGTGCCAGCAGTGAGGATCAGCCCCAGCATTTT.

This clone was counted a few times. This chain links TRBV28 with TRBJ2-5, with TRBD1 matching 8 bases. The CDR3 has 15 amino acids. The junction had 7 bases not matched to a gene; V was cut back by 3 bases and J by 4 bases. Germline V gene sequence: CDR1 MDHEN, CDR2 SYDVKM. The CDR3 DNA reads TGTGCCAGCAGTTTGTCAGGGGGCAAAGGAGAGACCCAGTACTTC. The encoded protein is CASSLSGGKGETQYF.

The rearrangement links TRBV27 to TRBJ2-7; 9 bases match TRBD1. CDR3 size: 14 residues. The germline V gene encodes CDR1 MNHEY and CDR2 SMNVEV (reference sequence). J gave up 5 bases and V 5 bases, and 7 bases lay outside the gene matches. CDR3 bases: TGTGCCAGCAGTACCGGGACAGGGCCCAACGAGCAGTACTTC. Its protein is CASSTGTGPNEQYF.

The chain combines TRBV25-1 with TRBJ1-1; a possible D gene is TRBD1 (6 bases). Germline assignment: CDR1 MGHDK and CDR2 SYGVNS. This CDR3 comprises 14 residues. V shed 2 bases and J shed 6 bases, with 13 bases lying between them. CDR3 amino acids: CASSEERGFPEAFF. Written as DNA, the CDR3 is TGTGCCAGCAGTGAAGAAAGGGGGTTCCCTGAAGCTTTCTTT. Full variable domain (missing parts from reference TRBV25-1 and TRBJ1-1): EADIYQTPRYLVIGTGKKITLECSQTMGHDKMYWYQQDPGMELHLIHYSYGVNSTEKGDLSSESTVSRIRTEHFPLTLESARPSHTSQYLCASSEERGFPEAFFGQGTRLTVV.

This clone was found a few times. The chain employs TRBV9 and TRBJ1-4; D ambiguous. V lost 4 bases and J lost 7, with 14 bases in between. CDR1 is SGDLS and CDR2 is YYNGEE in the germline V gene. This CDR3 has 14 residues. The CDR3 sequence is CASSKGGRGEKLFF. In DNA, the CDR3 is TGTGCCAGCAGCAAGGGAGGACGAGGTGAAAAACTGTTTTTT.

The chain recombines TRBV11-3 with TRBJ2-3; perhaps TRBD2 as D (6 bases). V was pared by 5 bases and J by 4 bases, with 22 bases between. The CDR3 loop spans 17 amino acids. Germline-derived CDR1 and CDR2 are SGHNT and YENEEA. The CDR3 sequence: CASSLRSGTLGADTQYF. CDR3 in DNA: TGTGCCAGCAGCCTCCGATCCGGGACTCTGGGGGCAGATACGCAGTATTTT.

This clone was counted a few times. This chain uses TRBV6-6 with TRBJ2-2; possible D gene TRBD1, 5 bases. Deletions cut 7 bases from V and 6 bases from J, with 18 bases between. CDR1 and CDR2 from the germline V gene are MNHNY and SVGAGI (reference sequence). The CDR3 consists of 15 residues. This chain's CDR3 is CASTSRQGSSGELFF. The CDR3 region has the DNA TGTGCCAGCACCTCCCGCCAGGGATCGTCCGGGGAGCTGTTTTTT.

This clone was seen a handful of times. The same CDR3 can be traced to other DNA sequences in this sample. The V and J genes are TRBV28 and TRBJ2-7; TRBD2 matches 7 bases. V trimming: 7 bases; J trimming: 2 bases; junction bases outside the gene matches: 5. CDR1 is MDHEN, CDR2 SYDVKM, per germline. This CDR3 is built from 13 residues. CDR3 in DNA: TGTGCCAGCACCACTGGGGGGGCCTACGAGCAGTACTTC. The encoded protein is CASTTGGAYEQYF.

V and J are TRBV2 and TRBJ2-7; D unclear. V lost 6 bases to trimming and J lost 0 bases, with 6 bases between them. The CDR3 is made up of 12 amino acids. The germline V gene has CDR1 SNHLY and CDR2 FYNNEI. Here the CDR3 reads CASSLSSYEQYF. The CDR3 nucleotides are TGTGCCAGCAGCTTGAGCTCCTACGAGCAGTACTTC.

This clone was observed a handful of times. The chain recombines TRBV29-1 with TRBJ1-3; D unresolved. The CDR3 sequence is 15 residues long. Looked up from germline, CDR1 is SQVTM and CDR2 is ANQGSEA. With 4 bases removed from V and 3 bases from J, the gap between germline ends came to 16 bases. The CDR3 reads CSVVVSNFGGNTIYF. In DNA form, the CDR3 reads TGCAGCGTTGTGGTCTCCAATTTTGGTGGAAACACCATATATTTT.

The chain has TRBV19 and TRBJ2-2; a possible D gene is TRBD1 (6 bases). Germline CDR1 is LNHDA and CDR2 is SQIVND (reference sequence). This CDR3 has 14 amino acids. V dropped 10 bases and J dropped 4 bases, with 16 bases sitting between them. CDR3 region: CATRFRGSTGELFF. CDR3 nucleotide sequence: TGTGCCACCAGATTCAGGGGATCCACCGGGGAGCTGTTTTTT.

In this sample, this clone turned up a few times. The rearrangement uses TRBV2 and TRBJ2-7; D gene unclear. Germline V gene data show CDR1 as SNHLY and CDR2 as FYNNEI. Deletions cut 4 bases from V and 0 bases from J, with 4 bases between. The CDR3 loop spans 12 amino acids. CDR3 nucleotide sequence: TGTGCCAGCAGTGCGAGCTCCTACGAGCAGTACTTC. Amino acids: CASSASSYEQYF. Based on the CDR3 plus reference TRBV2 and TRBJ2-7, the full variable domain is EPEVTQTPSHQVTQMGQEVILRCVPISNHLYFYWYRQILGQKVEFLVSFYNNEISEKSEIFDDQFSVERPDGSNFTLKIRSTKLEDSAMYFCASSASSYEQYFGPGTRLTVT.

There are a few counts of this clone. The chain carries TRBV6-6 and TRBJ2-1; TRBD2 matches at 13 bases. The germline CDR1 and CDR2 sequences are MNHNY and SVGAGI (reference sequence). Trimming cost V 4 bases and J 10 bases; bases outside gene matches: 7. The CDR3 is made up of 15 amino acids. The CDR3 region has the DNA TGTGCCAGCAGTTGGGGACTAGCGGGGTCGGGGGAGCAGTTCTTC. Its protein is CASSWGLAGSGEQFF.

In this sample, this clone turned up a few times. This chain connects TRBV4-2 to TRBJ1-2; 9 bases are shared with TRBD1. J lost 7 bases, V lost 0 bases, and 15 bases had no gene match. Germline V gives CDR1 LGHNA, CDR2 YNFKEQ. The CDR3 contains 18 residues. CDR3 in amino acids: CASSQESWDRVPGFGYTF. CDR3 DNA sequence: TGTGCCAGCAGCCAAGAAAGCTGGGACAGGGTCCCCGGGTTTGGCTACACCTTC.

This clone was seen more than once but under ten times. This chain links TRBV27 with TRBJ2-3; D not certain. The germline V gene encodes CDR1 MNHEY and CDR2 SMNVEV (reference sequence). The CDR3 spans 13 residues. V was cut by 3 bases and J by 5 bases, with 9 bases left in between. The CDR3 protein is CASSFRRLDTQYF. CDR3 nucleotides: TGTGCCAGCAGTTTCCGGCGACTAGATACGCAGTATTTT.

This sequence joins TRBV18 and TRBJ2-2; 11 bases agree with TRBD2. V lost 3 bases, J lost 3 bases, and 9 bases stayed unmatched. Germline CDR1 is KGHSH and CDR2 is LQKENI. The CDR3 is made up of 18 amino acids. The CDR3 DNA sequence: TGTGCCAGCTCACCCCCGGCGGGACTAGCGGAATACACCGGGGAGCTGTTTTTT. Translation: CASSPPAGLAEYTGELFF.

This clone was seen more than once but under ten times. Additional DNA sequences in this sample encode the identical CDR3. The CDR3 loop is CASSLHPQETQYF. The DNA of the CDR3 is TGCGCCAGCAGCTTGCACCCCCAAGAGACCCAGTACTTC. V and J are TRBV5-1 and TRBJ2-5; D unresolved. The germline gives CDR1 SGHRS, CDR2 YFSETQ. There are 13 residues in the CDR3. V was trimmed by 1 base and J by 1 base, leaving 5 bases between them.

This clone was seen only a few times. J is TRBJ2-7 and V is TRBV11-2, with D unclear. V shed 2 bases and J shed 0 bases, with 11 bases lying between them. The length of the CDR3 is 15 residues. The germline V gene has CDR1 SGHAT and CDR2 FQNNGV. The CDR3 loop reads CASSLLWQISYEQYF. CDR3 bases: TGTGCCAGCAGCTTATTGTGGCAGATCTCCTACGAGCAGTACTTC.

There are a few counts of this clone. This sequence joins TRBV2 and TRBJ2-5; D gene ambiguous. The V end lost 3 bases, the J end lost 0 bases, and 5 bases lay between the germline ends. Germline-derived CDR1 and CDR2 are SNHLY and FYNNEI. This CDR3 has 13 residues. CDR3 sequence reads: CASSEEYQETQYF. In nucleotides, the CDR3 is TGTGCCAGCAGTGAGGAGTACCAAGAGACCCAGTACTTC. Combining the CDR3 with reference TRBV2 and TRBJ2-5 gives the whole variable domain EPEVTQTPSHQVTQMGQEVILRCVPISNHLYFYWYRQILGQKVEFLVSFYNNEISEKSEIFDDQFSVERPDGSNFTLKIRSTKLEDSAMYFCASSEEYQETQYFGPGTRLLVL.

J is TRBJ2-1 and V is TRBV29-1, with 9 bases that match TRBD2. The V gene's germline CDR1 is SQVTM and CDR2 ANQGSEA. Germline trimming cut 6 bases from V and 3 bases from J; bases unmatched to any gene: 6. This CDR3 is built from 14 residues. The CDR3 protein is CSVVLAGIYNEQFF. The CDR3 coding sequence is TGCAGCGTGGTCCTAGCGGGAATCTACAATGAGCAGTTCTTC.

This clone was seen a handful of times. This sequence joins TRBV4-3 and TRBJ1-1; D remains unclear. Germline V CDR1 and CDR2: LGHNA, YSLEER. The CDR3 is 14 amino acids. Trimming removed 2 bases at V and 12 bases at J, with 19 bases between. Written as DNA, the CDR3 is TGCGCCAGCAGCCAATTCATAGACGGGGTGGAGTCTTTCTTT. Translation: CASSQFIDGVESFF.

The chain couples TRBV13 to TRBJ2-2; the match to TRBD2 covers 10 bases. The CDR3 loop spans 19 amino acids. J gave up 3 bases and V 1 base, and 11 bases lay outside the gene matches. In germline, CDR1 is PRHDT, CDR2 FYEKMQ (reference sequence). As DNA, the CDR3 is TGTGCCAGCAGCTTAGAAACCCCTAGCGGGAGCTCCTACACCGGGGAGCTGTTTTTT. Its protein is CASSLETPSGSSYTGELFF. The complete variable domain, with remaining parts taken from reference TRBV13 and TRBJ2-2, reads AAGVIQSPRHLIKEKRETATLKCYPIPRHDTVYWYQQGPGQDPQFLISFYEKMQSDKGSIPDRFSAQQFSDYHSELNMSSLELGDSALYFCASSLETPSGSSYTGELFFGEGSRLTVL.